This TCR beta chain was observed in a study of T cell repertoires in cytomegalovirus infection. Study-level information: Through public TCR beta signatures, both CMV infection and matching HLA type were indicated. Overall study findings and caveats: HLA-C-restricted CMV-specific TCR beta clonotypes were dominant in the ex vivo response. Using cumulative public TCR beta family frequency, the authors identified those who carried CMV together with the relevant HLA.

Via MiXCR, TCRdb re-called the reads, giving one row per CDR3 protein. Of approximately 140,000 distinct CDR3 sequences listed, under 8% are singletons. This clonotype was counted ten times or more. The antigen remains unidentified. The V gene's germline CDR1 is PRHDT and CDR2 FYEKMQ (reference sequence). J gave up 4 bases and V 4 bases, and 7 bases lay outside the gene matches. CDR3 size: 15 residues. V and J are TRBV13 and TRBJ2-5; 9 positions agree with TRBD1. This sequence originates from a human donor in good health (CMV status not recorded). Some clones in this sample may be carry-over from other donors' samples. The sequenced material came from PBMCs. The CDR3 DNA sequence: TGTGCCAGCAGCTCCTCGGGACAGGGAGGAGAGACCCAGTACTTC. Translating gives CASSSSGQGGETQYF.